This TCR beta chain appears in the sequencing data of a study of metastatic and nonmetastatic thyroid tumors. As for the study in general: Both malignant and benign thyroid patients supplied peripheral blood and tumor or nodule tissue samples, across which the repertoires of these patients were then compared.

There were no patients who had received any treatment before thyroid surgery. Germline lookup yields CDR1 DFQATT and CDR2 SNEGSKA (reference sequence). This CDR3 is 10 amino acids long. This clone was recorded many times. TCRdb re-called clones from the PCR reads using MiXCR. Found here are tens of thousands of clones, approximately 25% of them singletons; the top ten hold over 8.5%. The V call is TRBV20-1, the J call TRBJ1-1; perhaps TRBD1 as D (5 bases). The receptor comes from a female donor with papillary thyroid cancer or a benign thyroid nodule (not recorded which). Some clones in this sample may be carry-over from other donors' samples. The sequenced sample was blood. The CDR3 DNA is TGCAGGGCCCGGGGGACTGAAGCTTTCTTT. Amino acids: CRARGTEAFF.